This T cell receptor (beta chain) was recorded in a study of blood T cell repertoires in COVID-19. In the original processing: Estimation of nucleated cell counts relied on the amplification of reference gene primers. The method was immunoSEQ multiplex PCR; TCRdb's version includes in-frame clones alone and lacks a portion of them. That table furnishes V, J and clone size, whereas the DNA furnished D and trimming. The table includes 30,000 to 40,000 clones, approximately 86% detected once. The CDR3 spans 16 residues. V trimming: 1 base; J trimming: 2 bases; junction bases outside the gene matches: 6. Germline CDR1 is ENHRY and CDR2 is SYGVKD.

Sequenced sample: peripheral blood. This TCR was recovered from a man between 65 and 79 years old with acute or convalescent COVID-19. The chain employs TRBV10-3 and TRBJ2-5, with 8 nucleotides matching TRBD2. The CDR3 sequence: CAISEFTGLVQETQYF. The CDR3 nucleotides read TGTGCCATCAGTGAGTTCACGGGACTAGTGCAAGAGACCCAGTACTTC.